Below are 28 T cell receptor beta chains sequenced from a single sample in a study of a mutant IDH1 vaccine in newly diagnosed glioma. What these receptors recognize is not known. The repertoire was sequenced with immunoSEQ multiplex PCR; TCRdb's copy has only in-frame clones and lacks some. Among 45,000 to 50,000 clones, more than 75% were seen once, and the ten largest hold 4.5% to 6%. Time point reported: week 35, safety follow-up. Every single dose of the vaccine, 300 ug of mutant IDH1 20-mer peptide, came with topical imiquimod. Specimen: PBMCs, collected from a glioma patient whose treatment included an IDH1 peptide vaccine. These receptors originate from a woman between 35 and 50 years old with glioma.

The V gene is TRBV4-2, the J gene TRBJ2-3; 7 bases match TRBD2. V shed 3 bases, J shed 2 bases, and the junction held 5 bases outside the gene matches. Germline loops: CDR1 LGHNA, CDR2 YNFKEQ. This CDR3 has 15 amino acids. The CDR3 coding sequence is TGTGCCAGCAGCCAGGGGAGGGCGATCACAGATACGCAGTATTTT. It specifies CASSQGRAITDTQYF.

V is TRBV4-2 and J is TRBJ2-5, with 7 nucleotides matching TRBD2. The V gene's germline CDR1 is LGHNA and CDR2 YNFKEQ. J lost 1 base, V lost 1 base, and 9 bases had no gene match. The CDR3 runs to 17 residues. CDR3 DNA: TGTGCCAGCAGCCAAGTCTCCACTAGCGTATTCCAAGAGACCCAGTACTTC. It specifies CASSQVSTSVFQETQYF.

The chain links TRBV18 to TRBJ2-3; D is possibly TRBD2 (6 bases). The ends were cut back, 6 bases at V and 1 base at J, with 11 bases in the middle. This CDR3 is 14 amino acids long. The germline gives CDR1 KGHSH, CDR2 LQKENI. This CDR3 is CASSRGFGTDTQYF. CDR3 sequence (DNA): TGTGCCAGCTCGCGGGGTTTCGGCACAGATACGCAGTATTTT.

The rearrangement links TRBV5-4 to TRBJ2-3, with D unclear. Per the germline V gene, CDR1 is SGHNT and CDR2 is YYREEE (reference sequence). The CDR3 loop spans 16 amino acids. The germline V and J ends were trimmed by 2 bases and 1 base, with 14 bases remaining between them. CDR3 region: CASSFWRPSGTDTQYF. The CDR3 nucleotides are TGTGCCAGCAGCTTTTGGAGACCCTCCGGCACAGATACGCAGTATTTT.

This chain uses TRBV5-1 with TRBJ1-1; no reliable D call. This CDR3 comprises 14 residues. From germline, CDR1 is SGHRS and CDR2 YFSETQ. With 2 bases removed from V and 3 bases from J, the gap between germline ends came to 11 bases. The CDR3 region is CASSLTGSDTEAFF. CDR3 nucleotides: TGCGCCAGCAGCTTAACGGGGTCTGACACTGAAGCTTTCTTT.

The chain couples TRBV30 to TRBJ2-7; 13 bases map to TRBD2. J was trimmed by 6 bases and V by 7 bases; bases with no gene match: 9. CDR3 length: 14 amino acids. In germline, CDR1 is GTSNPN, CDR2 SVGIG (reference sequence). The CDR3 sequence is CASYQGLAGSEQYF. Here the CDR3 DNA reads TGTGCCTCATACCAGGGACTAGCGGGGAGCGAGCAGTACTTC. Combining the CDR3 with reference TRBV30 and TRBJ2-7 gives the whole variable domain SQTIHQWPATLVQPVGSPLSLECTVEGTSNPNLYWYRQAAGRGLQLLFYSVGIGQISSEVPQNLSASRPQDRQFILSSKKLLLSDSGFYLCASYQGLAGSEQYFGPGTRLTVT.

The chain is built from TRBV7-2 and TRBJ2-7, with TRBD2 identical over 9 bases. Trimming took 5 bases from V and 1 from J; bases not matched to a gene: 6. The CDR3 has 15 residues. Germline CDR1 and CDR2: SGHTA and FQGNSA. Here the CDR3 DNA reads TGTGCCAGCAGCCAGCGACTAGCGGCGTCCTACGAGCAGTACTTC. This translates into CASSQRLAASYEQYF.

The chain uses TRBV5-1 and TRBJ2-3; D possibly corresponds to TRBD2 (7 bases). The germline V and J ends were trimmed by 1 base and 4 bases, with 13 bases remaining between them. Germline V CDR1 and CDR2: SGHRS, YFSETQ. The CDR3 contains 15 residues. Here the CDR3 reads CASSLTVGGPDTQYF. The CDR3 nucleotides read TGCGCCAGCAGCTTGACTGTGGGGGGGCCAGATACGCAGTATTTT.

J is TRBJ1-5 and V is TRBV28, with 7 bases that match TRBD1. The germline V gene has CDR1 MDHEN and CDR2 SYDVKM. Germline trimming cut 3 bases from V and 4 bases from J; bases unmatched to any gene: 6. The CDR3 has 15 amino acids. The CDR3 sequence is CASSFPRQGNQPQHF. The CDR3 DNA reads TGTGCCAGCAGTTTCCCCCGACAGGGAAATCAGCCCCAGCATTTT.

The V and J genes are TRBV27 and TRBJ1-4; D may be TRBD1 (5 bases). The CDR3 covers 17 residues. The germline V gene encodes CDR1 MNHEY and CDR2 SMNVEV (reference sequence). V was pared by 2 bases and J by 4 bases, with 17 bases between. CDR3 sequence: CASSLTSTGGINEKLFF. For the CDR3, the DNA is TGTGCCAGCAGTTTAACCTCAACTGGGGGGATTAATGAAAAACTGTTTTTT.

This clone was counted a few times. This sequence joins TRBV29-1 and TRBJ2-7; 8 nucleotides agree with TRBD1. The ends lost 4 bases at V and 4 bases at J; junction bases unmatched: 9. CDR3 length: 14 amino acids. In germline, CDR1 is SQVTM, CDR2 ANQGSEA. This chain's CDR3 is CSVGPRQGAYEQYF. The CDR3 DNA sequence: TGCAGCGTTGGCCCCCGCCAGGGGGCTTACGAGCAGTACTTC.

This sequence joins TRBV29-1 and TRBJ1-1; D call uncertain. V was clipped by 5 bases and J by 1 base, with 20 bases between them. CDR3 size: 16 residues. Per germline, CDR1 SQVTM and CDR2 ANQGSEA. CDR3 region: CSVKSQRGSANTEAFF. Written as DNA, the CDR3 is TGCAGCGTTAAGTCCCAGCGAGGTTCTGCGAACACTGAAGCTTTCTTT.

The rearrangement uses TRBV11-2 and TRBJ2-4; 12 bases align to TRBD2. Germline lookup yields CDR1 SGHAT and CDR2 FQNNGV. Losses at the gene ends were 4 bases for V and 8 bases for J; bases not matched to a gene: 3. This CDR3 spans 14 amino acids. CDR3 protein: CASSSTSGRYIQYF. The DNA of the CDR3 is TGTGCCAGCAGCTCGACTAGCGGGAGATACATTCAGTACTTC.

The rearrangement uses TRBV7-9 and TRBJ1-2; D call uncertain. The V gene's germline CDR1 is SEHNR and CDR2 FQNEAQ (reference sequence). The V and J ends lost 5 bases and 4 bases respectively, with 5 bases between them. The CDR3 sequence is 11 residues long. The CDR3 loop reads CASSSSYGYTF. The CDR3 DNA reads TGTGCCAGCAGCAGCTCCTATGGCTACACCTTC.

V gene TRBV4-3 combines with J gene TRBJ2-2; 8 bases are shared with TRBD1. Trimming at V came to 5 bases and at J to 6 bases, leaving 14 bases not matched to a gene. The CDR3 has 17 amino acids. Germline assignment: CDR1 LGHNA and CDR2 YSLEER. The CDR3 region is CASSAAQGARYAGELFF. In DNA form, the CDR3 reads TGCGCCAGCAGCGCAGCTCAGGGGGCGCGGTACGCCGGGGAGCTGTTTTTT.

This clone was picked up one time. V is TRBV6-1 and J is TRBJ1-1; D may be TRBD1 (5 bases). Germline-derived CDR1 and CDR2 are MNHNS and SASEGT. This CDR3 region has 16 residues. Trimming shortened V by 2 bases and J by 4 bases, and 17 bases separated the two germline ends. CDR3 residues: CASSEWGSPLRTEAFF. The DNA for the CDR3 is TGTGCCAGCAGTGAATGGGGGAGCCCCTTGCGCACTGAAGCTTTCTTT.

V is TRBV6-6 and J is TRBJ2-7; D gene unclear. The CDR3 spans 11 residues. Germline CDR1 reads MNHNY; CDR2 reads SVGAGI (reference sequence). Trimming stripped 5 bases from V and 1 base from J, with 3 bases between. As DNA, the CDR3 is TGTGCCAGCAGTAAATCCTACGAGCAGTACTTC. Protein sequence: CASSKSYEQYF.

The CDR3 DNA sequence: TGCAGCGTCTCGCCCCAGAGGCAAGAGACCCAGTACTTC. Its protein product is CSVSPQRQETQYF. The chain combines TRBV29-1 with TRBJ2-5; D unresolved. In germline, CDR1 is SQVTM, CDR2 ANQGSEA. V gave up 6 bases and J gave up 2 bases, with 13 bases separating them. CDR3 length: 13 residues.

The chain links TRBV7-6 to TRBJ2-1; 8 nucleotides match TRBD2. CDR1 is SGHVS and CDR2 is FNYEAQ in the germline V gene. After removal of 7 bases from V and 0 bases from J, the junction contained 14 bases not matched to a gene. This CDR3 has 18 amino acids. The chain's CDR3 is CASTGDGSGKSSYNEQFF. CDR3 DNA: TGTGCCAGCACCGGGGACGGTAGCGGGAAGAGCTCCTACAATGAGCAGTTCTTC.

CDR3 DNA: TGTGCCAGCTCACCGGAACGGGGGGCAGGCTACGAGCAGTACTTC. It specifies CASSPERGAGYEQYF. The chain joins TRBV18 to TRBJ2-7; a possible D gene is TRBD2 (7 bases). Trimming left V 3 bases short and J 3 bases short, with 15 bases between. In germline, CDR1 is KGHSH, CDR2 LQKENI. This CDR3 region has 15 residues.

This rearrangement joins TRBV6-5 to TRBJ1-1; possibly TRBD1 for D (6 bases). This CDR3 comprises 15 residues. In germline, CDR1 is MNHEY, CDR2 SVGAGI. Trimming took off 8 bases at V and 0 bases at J, with 16 bases between the two ends. The CDR3 loop is CASCRGDVVNTEAFF. The CDR3 region has the DNA TGTGCCAGCTGCAGGGGAGATGTTGTGAACACTGAAGCTTTCTTT.

The chain recombines TRBV5-1 with TRBJ2-3, with D possibly matching TRBD2 (5 bases). V shed 0 bases and J shed 2 bases, with 10 bases lying between them. The CDR3 totals 15 residues. Looked up from germline, CDR1 is SGHRS and CDR2 is YFSETQ. The CDR3 sequence: CASSLAKLATDTQYF. CDR3 bases: TGCGCCAGCAGCTTGGCCAAGCTAGCCACAGATACGCAGTATTTT.

The rearrangement uses TRBV14 and TRBJ2-2, with TRBD1 matching 7 bases. J lost 10 bases, V lost 3 bases, and 17 bases had no gene match. The CDR3 runs to 17 residues. Germline V gives CDR1 SGHDN, CDR2 FVKESK. The CDR3 here is CASSQKTGTVGLKELFF. The CDR3 nucleotides are TGTGCCAGCAGCCAGAAAACCGGGACAGTGGGCTTAAAGGAGCTGTTTTTT.

The V and J genes are TRBV27 and TRBJ2-1, with 8 positions matching TRBD1. The V gene's germline CDR1 is MNHEY and CDR2 SMNVEV (reference sequence). The CDR3 runs to 14 residues. Trimming removed 5 bases from V and 2 bases from J; junction bases left unmatched: 2. CDR3 sequence (DNA): TGTGCCAGCAGTAGGGACAGGCCCTACAATGAGCAGTTCTTC. Protein sequence: CASSRDRPYNEQFF.

The chain has TRBV5-1 and TRBJ1-1; D ambiguous. Germline CDR1 SGHRS, CDR2 YFSETQ. The CDR3 totals 15 residues. Trimming took off 2 bases at V and 1 base at J, with 12 bases between the two ends. DNA of the CDR3: TGCGCCAGCAGCTTCAATGCGGGGAAGAACACTGAAGCTTTCTTT. Amino acid sequence: CASSFNAGKNTEAFF. The full variable domain, completed using reference TRBV5-1 and TRBJ1-1, is KAGVTQTPRYLIKTRGQQVTLSCSPISGHRSVSWYQQTPGQGLQFLFEYFSETQRNKGNFPGRFSGRQFSNSRSEMNVSTLELGDSALYLCASSFNAGKNTEAFFGQGTRLTVV.

The chain joins TRBV28 to TRBJ2-7; D possibly corresponds to TRBD1 (6 bases). Germline values: CDR1 MDHEN, CDR2 SYDVKM. V was pared by 5 bases and J by 3 bases, with 14 bases between. The CDR3 contains 14 residues. The CDR3 region has the DNA TGTGCCAGCAGTCTAGGACAGTTCTTCTACGAGCAGTACTTC. Translating it yields CASSLGQFFYEQYF.

The chain carries TRBV28 and TRBJ1-4, with D maybe TRBD1 (5 bases). Trimming cost V 8 bases and J 8 bases, with 18 bases left between them. CDR1 is MDHEN, CDR2 SYDVKM, per germline. The CDR3 sequence is 14 residues long. Written as DNA, the CDR3 is TGTGCCAGCTGGGGGAGAGGCCTGGGGGAAAAACTGTTTTTT. It translates to CASWGRGLGEKLFF.

The rearrangement links TRBV7-9 to TRBJ2-2, with TRBD1 matching 9 bases. The V gene's germline CDR1 is SEHNR and CDR2 FQNEAQ (reference sequence). The CDR3 is 16 residues long. The junction had 6 bases not matched to a gene; V was cut back by 3 bases and J by 4 bases. The CDR3, as DNA: TGTGCCAGCAGCTTCCGGGACAGGGTATCCACCGGGGAGCTGTTTTTT. It translates to CASSFRDRVSTGELFF.